The 9 T cell receptor beta chains listed next were all sequenced from one sample in a study of cytomegalovirus exposure and HLA in healthy donors. PCR employed 60 Vbeta and 13 Jbeta primers. Clones were read by immunoSEQ multiplex PCR, and TCRdb kept only the in-frame ones, dropping some. The data hold hundreds of thousands of clones, with about 80% observed a single time. Sequenced material: PBMCs. These receptors were collected from a man between 40 and 49 years old in good health and CMV-seronegative.

The chain is built from TRBV5-6 and TRBJ1-6; 8 nucleotides match TRBD1. CDR1 and CDR2 from the germline V gene are SGHDT and YYEEEE. The V gene end was trimmed by 0 bases and the J gene end by 7 bases; junction bases not matched to a gene: 3. The CDR3 contains 15 residues. DNA of the CDR3: TGTGCCAGCAGCTTGGGCAGGGGGCTGAATTCACCCCTCCACTTT. Translated: CASSLGRGLNSPLHF.

This sequence joins TRBV6-4 and TRBJ2-7, with a weak D call TRBD2 (5 bases). Trimming cost V 11 bases and J 3 bases, with 23 bases left between them. The CDR3 spans 15 residues. Germline-derived CDR1 and CDR2 are MRHNA and SNTAGT. For the CDR3, the DNA is TGTGCCGGTGTGTTAGGAGCGGAAACCCTCTACGAGCAGTACTTC. It encodes CAGVLGAETLYEQYF.

The chain recombines TRBV4-1 with TRBJ2-1, with D unclear. This CDR3 has 16 amino acids. From germline, CDR1 is MGHRA and CDR2 YSYEKL. Deletions cut 2 bases from V and 5 bases from J, with 16 bases between. The CDR3 bases are TGCGCCAGCAGCCAACTCAACCTCCGGAGAGACAATGAGCAGTTCTTC. Encoded protein: CASSQLNLRRDNEQFF.

The CDR3 protein is CASSLIGVTGNGDYGYTF. As DNA, the CDR3 is TGTGCCAGCAGCTTGATCGGGGTGACAGGGAATGGGGACTATGGCTACACCTTC. The V gene is TRBV5-4, the J gene TRBJ1-2; 7 nucleotides agree with TRBD1. V gave up 1 base and J gave up 3 bases; unmatched junction bases: 15. This CDR3 has 18 amino acids. The germline gives CDR1 SGHNT, CDR2 YYREEE (reference sequence).

The chain carries TRBV20-1 and TRBJ2-3; 7 bases line up with TRBD2. V lost 5 bases to trimming and J lost 5 bases; unmatched junction nucleotides: 1. The germline gives CDR1 DFQATT, CDR2 SNEGSKA (reference sequence). This CDR3 comprises 11 residues. In DNA form, the CDR3 reads TGCAGTGCTTGGGGGGGAGATACGCAGTATTTT. Translated: CSAWGGDTQYF.

This clone was observed a few times. The gene calls are TRBV28 and TRBJ1-2; D gene ambiguous. V lost 2 bases and J lost 4, with 17 bases in between. The CDR3 totals 16 residues. Germline V gene data show CDR1 as MDHEN and CDR2 as SYDVKM. CDR3 coding DNA: TGTGCCAGCAGTTTAGTCCCCCGCCCGGGAGGCTATGGCTACACCTTC. Its protein is CASSLVPRPGGYGYTF.

This clone was counted between two and nine times. The chain combines TRBV5-4 with TRBJ1-1, with D unresolved. The CDR3 length is 13 residues. Germline V gene data show CDR1 as SGHNT and CDR2 as YYREEE (reference sequence). V was trimmed by 0 bases and J by 2 bases, leaving 5 bases between them. The CDR3 loop is CASSLAVNTEAFF. The CDR3 bases are TGTGCCAGCAGCTTGGCGGTTAACACTGAAGCTTTCTTT. The full variable domain, its missing parts supplied by reference TRBV5-4 and TRBJ1-1, is ETGVTQSPTHLIKTRGQQVTLRCSSQSGHNTVSWYQQALGQGPQFIFQYYREEENGRGNFPPRFSGLQFPNYSSELNVNALELDDSALYLCASSLAVNTEAFFGQGTRLTVV.

V usage is TRBV30 and J usage is TRBJ2-5; 12 bases align to TRBD2. The J call may be faulty, since TRBJ2-7 better matches the DNA end. The CDR3 runs 14 residues. CDR1 GTSNPN and CDR2 SVGIG come from the germline V gene (reference sequence). The CDR3 DNA sequence: TGTGCCTGGATGACTAGCGGGAGTTTATACGAGCAGTACTTC. Its translation: CAWMTSGSLYEQYF.

The chain uses TRBV6-1 and TRBJ1-2; 7 bases agree with TRBD1. Germline CDR1 and CDR2: MNHNS and SASEGT. The CDR3 consists of 13 residues. V was pared by 4 bases and J by 6 bases, with 5 bases of the junction left unmatched. CDR3 coding DNA: TGTGCCAGCAGTGGACAACAGGGGAATGGCTACACCTTC. The encoded protein is CASSGQQGNGYTF.